This TCR beta chain was retrieved from a study of cytotoxic CD8 clonotypes in ibrutinib-treated CLL. Study details: Response sampling took place at median roughly twelve months of treatment, range 6 to 36. Findings and caveats of the study: Baseline clonality exceeded age-matched healthy donors and tracked circulating CD8+ T-cell counts.

Note on this clone: Its target is not known.

T cells were sequenced at a targeted depth of 1 in 200,000 to 1 in 1 million. Clones were sequenced by immunoSEQ multiplex PCR, and TCRdb holds only the in-frame ones, with some missing. The table shows about 84,000 clones, with 86% occurring only once. The clonotype comes from a human donor with chronic lymphocytic leukemia. Material: PBMCs, obtained before ibrutinib treatment.

The CDR3 coding sequence is TGTGCCAGCAGTGAAAGGGCGGGAGTAATCGAGACCCAGTACTTC. Translation gives CASSERAGVIETQYF. The chain has TRBV2 and TRBJ2-5; 7 nucleotides agree with TRBD2. The germline V gene has CDR1 SNHLY and CDR2 FYNNEI. The J segment lost 5 bases and the V segment lost 2 bases, leaving 8 bases of the junction unmatched. This CDR3 is built from 15 residues.